Listed here are 18 T cell receptor beta chains from one sample, sequenced in a study of blood T cells in healthy people across ages (dated by TCRdb to about 2015). The library was obtained by 5' RACE. The run used an Illumina HiSeq 2500. A second PCR of roughly 6 to 12 cycles was performed with a sample-barcoded 5' primer and a J-beta primer mix. The public sequencing data were trimmed at Q25 with fastp and processed into clonotypes with MiXCR by TCRdb, which kept only in-frame beta chains. All rows with the same CDR3 protein become a single entry with the most common DNA and genes. The sample data list about 770,000 distinct CDR3 sequences, and around 43% of these were observed just once. The ten largest clones capture about a fifth of the sample. The sequenced material came from blood. Receptor source: a man aged 55 to 70 in good health.

This clonotype was seen at least ten times. The chain joins TRBV29-1 to TRBJ2-3; the D is unclear. Per germline, CDR1 SQVTM and CDR2 ANQGSEA. V dropped 4 bases and J dropped 5 bases, with 4 bases sitting between them. The CDR3 has 10 amino acids. CDR3 DNA sequence: TGCAGCGTTGGGGGAGATACGCAGTATTTT. This codes for CSVGGDTQYF.

V and J are TRBV14 and TRBJ2-7; D is uncertain. The CDR3 sequence is 14 residues long. V dropped 4 bases and J dropped 0 bases, with 10 bases sitting between them. Germline V gives CDR1 SGHDN, CDR2 FVKESK. Written as DNA, the CDR3 is TGTGCCAGCAGCCTGGTATTTCCCTCCTACGAGCAGTACTTC. It codes for CASSLVFPSYEQYF.

The chain is built from TRBV27 and TRBJ2-7; maybe TRBD2 (6 bases). Looked up from germline, CDR1 is MNHEY and CDR2 is SMNVEV (reference sequence). This CDR3 spans 15 amino acids. V was trimmed by 5 bases and J by 6 bases, leaving 20 bases between them. CDR3 region: CASSPTTGVGGEQYF. The DNA for the CDR3 is TGTGCCAGCAGTCCTACGACCGGGGTCGGGGGCGAGCAGTACTTC.

The CDR3 bases are TGCGCCAGCAGCGCGTGGACAGGGTCTGAAGCTTTCTTT. The encoded protein is CASSAWTGSEAFF. The gene calls are TRBV4-1 and TRBJ1-1; 8 bases align to TRBD1. The CDR3 length is 13 residues. Germline CDR1 MGHRA, CDR2 YSYEKL. The trim removed 5 bases at V and 6 bases at J, leaving 5 bases unmatched.

This chain connects TRBV6-1 to TRBJ2-3; the D is unclear. Looked up from germline, CDR1 is MNHNS and CDR2 is SASEGT. The CDR3 is 19 amino acids. Between the trimmed V and J ends, which lost 5 bases and 0 bases, there was a span of 24 bases. The CDR3: CASSRLVGSRTTSTDTQYF. CDR3 sequence (DNA): TGTGCCAGCAGTCGCCTGGTCGGTAGCCGGACCACTAGCACAGATACGCAGTATTTT.

This chain links TRBV7-9 with TRBJ2-7; TRBD1 agrees at 8 bases. This CDR3 region has 13 residues. With V trimmed by 5 bases and J by 6 bases, 6 bases remained unmatched. The V gene's germline CDR1 is SEHNR and CDR2 FQNEAQ (reference sequence). For the CDR3, the DNA is TGTGCCAGCAGCGGTCGAACAGGGGGCGAGCAGTACTTC. Protein sequence: CASSGRTGGEQYF. The variable domain in full, completed from reference TRBV7-9 and TRBJ2-7, reads DTGVSQNPRHKITKRGQNVTFRCDPISEHNRLYWYRQTLGQGPEFLTYFQNEAQLEKSRLLSDRFSAERPKGSFSTLEIQRTEQGDSAMYLCASSGRTGGEQYFGPGTRLTVT.

The chain uses TRBV5-1 and TRBJ2-1; no reliable D call. Germline CDR1 SGHRS, CDR2 YFSETQ. The CDR3 runs 14 residues. The ends were cut back, 4 bases at V and 7 bases at J, with 15 bases in the middle. The CDR3 region has the DNA TGCGCCAGCAGCAGGGTCAGTTCTGTAAATGAGCAGTTCTTC. Encoded protein: CASSRVSSVNEQFF.

This clonotype was counted only a few times. The chain joins TRBV28 to TRBJ2-6; a possible D gene is TRBD1 (5 bases). Germline CDR1 MDHEN, CDR2 SYDVKM. The germline V and J ends were trimmed by 3 bases and 2 bases, with 8 bases remaining between them. This CDR3 comprises 15 residues. In DNA form, the CDR3 reads TGTGCCAGCAGTTTCCGACAGACTGGGGCCAACGTCCTGACTTTC. As protein: CASSFRQTGANVLTF.

This clonotype has more than one count but fewer than ten. The rearrangement uses TRBV2 and TRBJ2-7; D gene uncertain. V shed 8 bases and J shed 0 bases, with 5 bases lying between them. The CDR3 has 11 residues. Germline CDR1 reads SNHLY; CDR2 reads FYNNEI. Here the CDR3 DNA reads TGTGCCAGCGACCGCTCCTACGAGCAGTACTTC. It specifies CASDRSYEQYF.

This chain joins TRBV11-2 and TRBJ2-3, with 12 bases fitting TRBD2. The CDR3 has 16 amino acids. Germline V gene data show CDR1 as SGHAT and CDR2 as FQNNGV. V trimming: 4 bases; J trimming: 7 bases; junction bases outside the gene matches: 9. The CDR3 nucleotides read TGTGCCAGCAGCTCCCTGTCGACTAGCGGGGGAAATACGCAGTATTTT. The encoded protein is CASSSLSTSGGNTQYF.

V is TRBV20-1 and J is TRBJ2-2, with D possibly being TRBD2 (5 bases). V was clipped by 6 bases and J by 6 bases, with 14 bases between them. Germline CDR1 DFQATT, CDR2 SNEGSKA (reference sequence). The CDR3 is 13 residues long. CDR3 in DNA: TGCAGTGCCTCTACTGGGGAGCCCGGGGAGCTGTTTTTT. Translated: CSASTGEPGELFF.

Concerning this clonotype: Its ends do not fully match the called genes, so a read error is possible. This chain connects TRBV12-3 or TRBV12-4 to TRBJ2-3; tentatively, D is TRBD2 (5 bases). This CDR3 region has 15 residues. The CDR3 nucleotides read TGTGCCAGCCTACATCGGGAACTAGTTGCAGATACGCTGTATTTT. Its translation is CASLHRELVADTLYF.

Here the CDR3 DNA reads TGTGCCAGCAGCCAAGATGGAACGGGCCCCCCAGAGACCCAGTACTTC. It specifies CASSQDGTGPPETQYF. This rearrangement joins TRBV3-1 to TRBJ2-5, with D hard to call. V gave up 0 bases and J gave up 4 bases, with 15 bases separating them. This CDR3 is 16 amino acids long. Germline V lookup: CDR1 LGHDT, CDR2 YNNKEL (reference sequence).

This chain joins TRBV2 and TRBJ2-1, with 9 bases aligning to TRBD1. The CDR3 sequence is 15 residues long. After removal of 7 bases from V and 2 bases from J, the junction contained 6 bases not matched to a gene. From germline, CDR1 is SNHLY and CDR2 FYNNEI. CDR3 in DNA: TGTGCCAGCATGCCGGACAGGGGTACCTACAATGAGCAGTTCTTC. Its translation: CASMPDRGTYNEQFF.

J is TRBJ2-1 and V is TRBV6-5, with 11 bases aligning to TRBD1. This CDR3 spans 14 amino acids. V dropped 6 bases and J dropped 10; count of bases not matched to a gene: 8. Germline CDR1 and CDR2: MNHEY and SVGAGI. The CDR3 is CASSRDRGSEEQFF. The CDR3 DNA reads as TGTGCCAGCAGCCGGGACAGGGGGAGTGAGGAGCAGTTCTTC.

J is TRBJ1-2 and V is TRBV20-1; TRBD1 is a possible D gene (6 bases). Per germline, CDR1 DFQATT and CDR2 SNEGSKA (reference sequence). V was clipped by 1 base and J by 8 bases, with 14 bases between them. The CDR3 has 13 amino acids. The CDR3 DNA is TGCAGTGCTAGAGCCGGGGGGGCATTGGGCTACACCTTC. This codes for CSARAGGALGYTF.

The V and J genes are TRBV3-1 and TRBJ2-3; no firm D call. The CDR3 totals 13 residues. The ends were cut back, 0 bases at V and 4 bases at J, with 5 bases in the middle. The germline CDR1 and CDR2 sequences are LGHDT and YNNKEL (reference sequence). This chain's CDR3 is CASSQDSPDTQYF. The DNA of the CDR3 is TGTGCCAGCAGCCAAGACTCCCCAGATACGCAGTATTTT.

A single count supports this clonotype. The V and J genes are TRBV4-3 and TRBJ2-1; tentative D call: TRBD1 (6 bases). This CDR3 contains 13 residues. The germline V gene encodes CDR1 LGHNA and CDR2 YSLEER. V was cut by 4 bases and J by 8 bases, with 12 bases left in between. The CDR3 region has the DNA TGCGCCAGCAGCCTAGATAAGGGGGATGAGCAGTTCTTC. Translation gives CASSLDKGDEQFF.